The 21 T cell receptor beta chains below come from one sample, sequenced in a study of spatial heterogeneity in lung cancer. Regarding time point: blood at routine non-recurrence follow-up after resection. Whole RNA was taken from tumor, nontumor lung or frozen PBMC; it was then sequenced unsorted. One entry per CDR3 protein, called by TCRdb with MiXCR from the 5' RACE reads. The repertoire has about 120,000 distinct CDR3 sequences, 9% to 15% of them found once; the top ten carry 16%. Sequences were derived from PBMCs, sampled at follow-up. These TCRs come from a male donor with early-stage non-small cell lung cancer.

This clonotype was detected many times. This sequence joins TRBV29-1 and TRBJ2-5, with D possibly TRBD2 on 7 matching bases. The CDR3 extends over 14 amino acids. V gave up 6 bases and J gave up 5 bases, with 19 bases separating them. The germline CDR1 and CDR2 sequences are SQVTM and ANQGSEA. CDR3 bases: TGCAGCGTCGGACCCAGGGGAGGGTCGGAGACCCAGTACTTC. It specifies CSVGPRGGSETQYF. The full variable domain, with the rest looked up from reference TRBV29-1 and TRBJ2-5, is SAVISQKPSRDICQRGTSLTIQCQVDSQVTMMFWYRQQPGQSLTLIATANQGSEATYESGFVIDKFPISRPNLTFSTLTVSNMSPEDSSIYLCSVGPRGGSETQYFGPGTRLLVL.

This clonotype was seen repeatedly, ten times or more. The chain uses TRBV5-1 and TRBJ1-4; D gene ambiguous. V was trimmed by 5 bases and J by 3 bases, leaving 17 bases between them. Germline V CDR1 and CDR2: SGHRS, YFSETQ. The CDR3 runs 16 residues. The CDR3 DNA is TGCGCCAGCAGGATGGAAGGGTCTTCCCCTAATGAAAAACTGTTTTTT. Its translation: CASRMEGSSPNEKLFF. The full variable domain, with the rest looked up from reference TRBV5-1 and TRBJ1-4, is KAGVTQTPRYLIKTRGQQVTLSCSPISGHRSVSWYQQTPGQGLQFLFEYFSETQRNKGNFPGRFSGRQFSNSRSEMNVSTLELGDSALYLCASRMEGSSPNEKLFFGSGTQLSVL.

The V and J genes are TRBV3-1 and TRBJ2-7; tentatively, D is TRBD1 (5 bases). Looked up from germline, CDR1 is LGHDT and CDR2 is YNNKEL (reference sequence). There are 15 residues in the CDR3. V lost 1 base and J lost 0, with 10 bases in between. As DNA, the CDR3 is TGTGCCAGCAGCCAAGTTCGACAGAGCTCCTACGAGCAGTACTTC. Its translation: CASSQVRQSSYEQYF.

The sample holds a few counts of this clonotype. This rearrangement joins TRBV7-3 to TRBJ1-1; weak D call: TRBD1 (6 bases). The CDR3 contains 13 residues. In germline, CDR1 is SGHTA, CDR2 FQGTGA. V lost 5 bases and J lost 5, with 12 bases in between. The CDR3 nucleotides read TGTGCCAGCAGCGCCAGGGGACGGACTGAAGCTTTCTTT. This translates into CASSARGRTEAFF.

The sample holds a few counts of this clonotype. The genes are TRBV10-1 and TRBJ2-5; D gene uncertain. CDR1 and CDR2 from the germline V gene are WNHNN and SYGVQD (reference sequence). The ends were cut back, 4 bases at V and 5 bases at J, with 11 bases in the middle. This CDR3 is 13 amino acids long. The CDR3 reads CASSAGLRETQYF. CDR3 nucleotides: TGCGCCAGCAGTGCCGGGCTCAGGGAGACCCAGTACTTC.

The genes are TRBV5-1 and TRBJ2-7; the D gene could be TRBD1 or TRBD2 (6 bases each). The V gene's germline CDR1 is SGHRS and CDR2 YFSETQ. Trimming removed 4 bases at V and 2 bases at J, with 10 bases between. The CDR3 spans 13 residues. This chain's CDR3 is CASSPGATYEQYF. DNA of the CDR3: TGCGCCAGCAGCCCGGGGGCGACCTACGAGCAGTACTTC.

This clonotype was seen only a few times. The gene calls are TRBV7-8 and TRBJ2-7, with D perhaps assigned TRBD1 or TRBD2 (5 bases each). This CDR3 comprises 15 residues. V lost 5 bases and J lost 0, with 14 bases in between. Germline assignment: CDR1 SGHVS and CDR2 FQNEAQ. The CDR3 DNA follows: TGTGCCAGCAGCCCCATGGGGGTCGCCTCCTACGAGCAGTACTTC. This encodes CASSPMGVASYEQYF.

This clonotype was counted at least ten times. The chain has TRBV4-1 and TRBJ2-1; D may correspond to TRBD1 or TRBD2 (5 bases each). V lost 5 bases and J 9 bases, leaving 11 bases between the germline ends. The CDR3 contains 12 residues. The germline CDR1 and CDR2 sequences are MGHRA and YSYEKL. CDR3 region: CASSEGWSEQFF. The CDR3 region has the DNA TGCGCCAGCAGCGAGGGGTGGAGTGAGCAGTTCTTC.

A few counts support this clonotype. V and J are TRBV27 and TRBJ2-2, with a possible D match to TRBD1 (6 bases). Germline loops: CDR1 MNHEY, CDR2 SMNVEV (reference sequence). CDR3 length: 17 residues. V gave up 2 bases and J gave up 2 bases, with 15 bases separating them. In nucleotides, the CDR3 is TGTGCCAGCAGTTTAAGGAAGGGACACCGAAACACCGGGGAGCTGTTTTTT. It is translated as CASSLRKGHRNTGELFF.

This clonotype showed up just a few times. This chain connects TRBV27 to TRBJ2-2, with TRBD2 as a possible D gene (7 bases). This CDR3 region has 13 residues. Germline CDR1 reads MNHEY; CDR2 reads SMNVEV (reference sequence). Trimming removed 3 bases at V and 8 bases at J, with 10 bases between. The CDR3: CASSFGGLGELFF. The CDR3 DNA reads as TGTGCCAGCAGTTTCGGGGGGCTGGGGGAGCTGTTTTTT.

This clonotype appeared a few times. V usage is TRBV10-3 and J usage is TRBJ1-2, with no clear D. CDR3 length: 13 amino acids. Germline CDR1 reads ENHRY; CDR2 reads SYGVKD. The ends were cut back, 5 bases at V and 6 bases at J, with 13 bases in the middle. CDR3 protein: CAISSGPDDGYTF. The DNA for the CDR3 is TGTGCCATCAGTTCAGGCCCGGATGATGGCTACACCTTC.

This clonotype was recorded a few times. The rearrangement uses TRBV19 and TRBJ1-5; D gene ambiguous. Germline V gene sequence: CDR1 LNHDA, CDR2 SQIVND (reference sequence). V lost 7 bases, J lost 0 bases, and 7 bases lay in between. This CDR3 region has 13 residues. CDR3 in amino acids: CASKVGSNQPQHF. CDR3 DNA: TGTGCCAGTAAAGTCGGTAGCAATCAGCCCCAGCATTTT.

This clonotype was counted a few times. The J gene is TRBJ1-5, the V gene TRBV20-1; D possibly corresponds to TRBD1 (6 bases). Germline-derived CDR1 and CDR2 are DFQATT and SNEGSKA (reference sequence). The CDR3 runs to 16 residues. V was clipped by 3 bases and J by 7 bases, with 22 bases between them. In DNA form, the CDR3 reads TGCAGTGCTAGGATAAACCAGGGGCCTTTCGGGCAGCCCCAGCATTTT. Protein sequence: CSARINQGPFGQPQHF.

The CDR3 region is CASSPRRDRVGEKLFF. CDR3 coding DNA: TGTGCCAGCAGCCCCAGAAGGGACAGGGTAGGAGAAAAACTGTTTTTT. J is TRBJ1-4 and V is TRBV9, with 9 bases matching TRBD1. CDR1 and CDR2 from the germline V gene are SGDLS and YYNGEE. With 4 bases clipped from V and 8 bases from J, the junction kept 12 bases outside the gene matches. CDR3 length equals 16 residues.

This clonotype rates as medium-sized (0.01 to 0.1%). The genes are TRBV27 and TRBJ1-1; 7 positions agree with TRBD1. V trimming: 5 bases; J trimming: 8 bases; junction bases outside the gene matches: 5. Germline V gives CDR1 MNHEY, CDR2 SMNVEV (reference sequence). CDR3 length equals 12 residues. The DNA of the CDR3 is TGTGCCAGCAGTCCCACAGGGGCCGAAGCTTTCTTT. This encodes CASSPTGAEAFF.

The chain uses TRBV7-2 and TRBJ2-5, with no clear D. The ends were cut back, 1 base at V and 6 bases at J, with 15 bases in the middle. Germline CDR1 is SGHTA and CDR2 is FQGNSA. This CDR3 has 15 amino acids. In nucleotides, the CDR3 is TGTGCCAGCAGCTTAGACCACAAACTGGTAAAGACCCAGTACTTC. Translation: CASSLDHKLVKTQYF.

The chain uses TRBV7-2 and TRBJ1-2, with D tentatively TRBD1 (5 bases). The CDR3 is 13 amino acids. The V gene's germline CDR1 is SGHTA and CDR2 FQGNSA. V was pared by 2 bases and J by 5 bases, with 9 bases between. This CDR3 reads CASSLLRTYGYTF. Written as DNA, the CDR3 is TGTGCCAGCAGCTTACTCAGGACATATGGCTACACCTTC.

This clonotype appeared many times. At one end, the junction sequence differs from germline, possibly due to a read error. The CDR3, as DNA: TGTGCTAGCAGCTTATCTAGCGGGGGGGTTAAAAACATTCAGTACTTC. Translating it yields CASSLSSGGVKNIQYF. The V gene is TRBV5-4, the J gene TRBJ2-4; 12 bases are shared with TRBD2. The CDR3 covers 16 residues. CDR1 is SGHNT, CDR2 YYREEE, per germline (reference sequence).

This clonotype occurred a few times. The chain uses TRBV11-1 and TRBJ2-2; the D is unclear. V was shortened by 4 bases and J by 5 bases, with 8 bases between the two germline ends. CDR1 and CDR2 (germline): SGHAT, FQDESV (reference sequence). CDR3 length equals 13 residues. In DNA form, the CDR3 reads TGTGCCAGCAGCTCCCAGAGAACCGGGGAGCTGTTTTTT. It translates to CASSSQRTGELFF. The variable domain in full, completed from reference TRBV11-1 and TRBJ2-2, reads EAEVAQSPRYKITEKSQAVAFWCDPISGHATLYWYRQILGQGPELLVQFQDESVVDDSQLPKDRFSAERLKGVDSTLKIQPAELGDSAMYLCASSSQRTGELFFGEGSRLTVL.

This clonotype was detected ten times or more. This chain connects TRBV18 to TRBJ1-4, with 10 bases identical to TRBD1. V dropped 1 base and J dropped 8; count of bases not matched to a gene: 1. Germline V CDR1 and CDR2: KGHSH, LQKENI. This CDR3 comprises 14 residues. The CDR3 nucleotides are TGTGCCAGCTCACCACGACAGGGGGCCGAAAAACTGTTTTTT. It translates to CASSPRQGAEKLFF.

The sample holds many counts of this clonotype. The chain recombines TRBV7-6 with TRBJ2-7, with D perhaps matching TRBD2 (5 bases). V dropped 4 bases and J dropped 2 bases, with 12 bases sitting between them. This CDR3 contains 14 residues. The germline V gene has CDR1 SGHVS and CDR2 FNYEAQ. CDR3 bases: TGTGCCAGCAGCTCGAGGGTCAGTACCTACGAGCAGTACTTC. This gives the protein CASSSRVSTYEQYF.